This entry features one T cell receptor (beta chain) sequence. The data were obtained in a study of blood T cells in healthy people across ages. A sample-barcoded 5' primer and a J-beta primer mix were used in a second PCR of roughly 7 to 11 cycles. TCRdb reprocessed the 5' RACE reads via MiXCR and lists one record per CDR3 protein. This sample has around 780,000 distinct CDR3 sequences, with approximately 53% found just once. V shed 1 base and J shed 3 bases, with 13 bases lying between them. Looked up from germline, CDR1 is SGHDN and CDR2 is FVKESK. The CDR3 spans 16 residues. Sequenced input: blood. The clonotype was recovered from a man aged 35 to 55 in good health. This sequence joins TRBV14 and TRBJ2-1; no reliable D call. For the CDR3, the DNA is TGTGCCAGCAGCCAAGTAGGCGCGGTAGTCTACAATGAGCAGTTCTTC. It yields the protein CASSQVGAVVYNEQFF.